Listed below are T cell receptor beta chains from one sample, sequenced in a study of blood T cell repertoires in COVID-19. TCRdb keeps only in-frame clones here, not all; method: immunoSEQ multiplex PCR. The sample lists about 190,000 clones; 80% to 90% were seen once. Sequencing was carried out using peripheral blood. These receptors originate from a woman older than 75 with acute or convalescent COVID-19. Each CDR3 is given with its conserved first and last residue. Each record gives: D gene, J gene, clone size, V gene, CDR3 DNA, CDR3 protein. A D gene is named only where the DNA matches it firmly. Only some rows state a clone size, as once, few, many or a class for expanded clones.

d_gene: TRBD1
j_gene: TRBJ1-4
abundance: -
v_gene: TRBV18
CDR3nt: TGTGCCAGCTCACCTCCGGGACAGGGGACACCAACTAATGAAAAACTGTTTTTT
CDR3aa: CASSPPGQGTPTNEKLFF

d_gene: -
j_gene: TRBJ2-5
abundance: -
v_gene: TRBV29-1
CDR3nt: TGCAGCGTTGGGGGGGGGCTGCAGATTCAAGAGACCCAGTACTTC
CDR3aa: CSVGGGLQIQETQYF

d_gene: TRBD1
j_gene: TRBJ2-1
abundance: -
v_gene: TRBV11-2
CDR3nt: TGTGCCAGCAGCCTTTCCCCGGCCGGGACAGGGGACTATGAGCAGTTCTTC
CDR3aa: CASSLSPAGTGDYEQFF

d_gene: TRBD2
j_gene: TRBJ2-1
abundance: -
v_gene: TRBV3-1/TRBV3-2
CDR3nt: TGTGCCAGCAGCCAACTCTGGGCTAGCGGGAGGCGGAATGAGCAGTTCTTC
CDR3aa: CASSQLWASGRRNEQFF

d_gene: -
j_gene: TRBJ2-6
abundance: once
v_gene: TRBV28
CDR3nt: TGTGCCAGCAGTCCTATAGGGGGTGGGGCCAACGTCCTGACTTTC
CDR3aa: CASSPIGGGANVLTF

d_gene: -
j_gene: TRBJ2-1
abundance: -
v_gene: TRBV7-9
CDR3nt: TGTGCCAGCAGCTTAGGGGGAGAAGCCTACAATGAGCAGTTCTTC
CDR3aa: CASSLGGEAYNEQFF

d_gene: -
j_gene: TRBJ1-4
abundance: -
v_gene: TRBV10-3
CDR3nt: TGTGCCATCAGCTTCCAGAATGAAAAACTGTTTTTT
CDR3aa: CAISFQNEKLFF

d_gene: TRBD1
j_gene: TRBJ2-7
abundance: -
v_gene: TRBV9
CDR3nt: TGTGCCAGCAGCGCCCGGGACAGGGGCCCCTACGAGCAGTACTTC
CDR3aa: CASSARDRGPYEQYF

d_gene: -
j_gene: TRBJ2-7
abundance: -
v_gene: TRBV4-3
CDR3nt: TGCGCCAGCAGCCAAGAATTCAGGGTAATAAACGAGCAGTACTTC
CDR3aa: CASSQEFRVINEQYF

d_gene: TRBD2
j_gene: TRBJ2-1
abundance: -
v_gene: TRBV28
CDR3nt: TGTGCCAGCAGACTAGCGGGAGTCTCCTACAATGAGCAGTTCTTC
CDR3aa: CASRLAGVSYNEQFF

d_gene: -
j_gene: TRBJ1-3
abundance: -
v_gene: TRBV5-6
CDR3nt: TGTGCCAGCTGCTCGGGACATACCTCTGGAAACACCATATATTTT
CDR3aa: CASCSGHTSGNTIYF

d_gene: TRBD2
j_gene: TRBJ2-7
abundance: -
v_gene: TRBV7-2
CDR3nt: TGTGCCAGCAGCTGGCCGACTAGCGGGAGTTACGAGCAGTACTTC
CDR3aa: CASSWPTSGSYEQYF

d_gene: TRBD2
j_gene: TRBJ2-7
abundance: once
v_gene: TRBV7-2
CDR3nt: TGTGCCAGCAGCTTAGCCTCGATCCCGGGACTAGGGCAGTACTTC
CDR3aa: CASSLASIPGLGQYF

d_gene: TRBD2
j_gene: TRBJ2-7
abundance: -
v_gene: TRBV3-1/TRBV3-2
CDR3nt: TGTGCCAGCAGCCAGGGACTAGCGGTCTACGAGCAGTACTTC
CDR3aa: CASSQGLAVYEQYF

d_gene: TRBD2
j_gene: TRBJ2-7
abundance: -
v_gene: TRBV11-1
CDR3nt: TGTGCCAGCAGCTGGACTAGCGGATCCTACGAGCAGTACTTC
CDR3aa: CASSWTSGSYEQYF

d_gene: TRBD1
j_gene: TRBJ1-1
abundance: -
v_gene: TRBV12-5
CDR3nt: TGTGCTAGTGGTTTGGGCCTAAGTCCCGGGACAGGTGAAGCTTTCTTT
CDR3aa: CASGLGLSPGTGEAFF

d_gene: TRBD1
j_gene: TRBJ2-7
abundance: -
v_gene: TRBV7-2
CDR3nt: TGTGCCAGCAGGCAAGACAGGGTAGGCGAGCAGTACTTC
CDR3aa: CASRQDRVGEQYF